This entry lists 28 T cell receptor beta chains sequenced from one sample in a study of blood T cell repertoires in COVID-19. Sequencing was performed with immunoSEQ multiplex PCR; in TCRdb, only in-frame clones are kept and a portion is missing. The table includes 250,000 to 350,000 clones, about 87% detected once. Material for sequencing was peripheral blood. Source of these receptors: a woman younger than 45 who had recovered from COVID-19.

On this clone: This sample also contains other DNA sequences that code for the same CDR3. The gene calls are TRBV15 and TRBJ1-5; tentatively, D is TRBD1 (6 bases). V was pared by 0 bases and J by 2 bases, with 11 bases between. Germline-derived CDR1 and CDR2 are LNHNV and YYDKDF (reference sequence). This CDR3 region has 16 residues. For the CDR3, the DNA is TGTGCCACCAGCAGAGATCGGGGGGCGGGCAATCAGCCCCAGCATTTT. Protein product: CATSRDRGAGNQPQHF.

As DNA, the CDR3 is TGTGCCAGTTCACAGGGGGCGGACTCCCAAGCTTTCTTT. Protein: CASSQGADSQAFF. The chain combines TRBV19 with TRBJ1-1, with 9 bases matching TRBD1. Germline V lookup: CDR1 LNHDA, CDR2 SQIVND (reference sequence). V dropped 8 bases and J dropped 9; count of bases not matched to a gene: 10. This CDR3 contains 13 residues.

The J gene is TRBJ1-2, the V gene TRBV29-1; 7 nucleotides agree with TRBD1. This CDR3 comprises 12 residues. Germline CDR1 and CDR2: SQVTM and ANQGSEA. After removal of 2 bases from V and 8 bases from J, the junction contained 5 bases not matched to a gene. CDR3 sequence (DNA): TGCAGCGTTGAACGCTGGGGACAGGGCTACACCTTC. It encodes CSVERWGQGYTF.

The CDR3 sequence is CASSLLRGGADTQYF. The CDR3 DNA sequence: TGCGCCAGCAGCCTACTGCGGGGGGGCGCCGATACGCAGTATTTT. This chain links TRBV4-1 with TRBJ2-3; 9 bases align to TRBD2. The CDR3 spans 15 residues. The V and J ends lost 4 bases and 6 bases, in that order; junction bases with no gene match: 8. Germline V gives CDR1 MGHRA, CDR2 YSYEKL.

V gene TRBV19 combines with J gene TRBJ1-3; a weak D match, TRBD1 (6 bases). Between the trimmed V and J ends, which lost 7 bases and 0 bases, there was a span of 28 bases. From germline, CDR1 is LNHDA and CDR2 SQIVND (reference sequence). There are 20 residues in the CDR3. CDR3 protein: CASKRGRVTGRGSSGNTIYF. The CDR3 region has the DNA TGTGCCAGTAAGAGGGGACGGGTGACAGGCCGCGGGAGCTCTGGAAACACCATATATTTT. Full variable domain (rest looked up from reference TRBV19 and TRBJ1-3): DGGITQSPKYLFRKEGQNVTLSCEQNLNHDAMYWYRQDPGQGLRLIYYSQIVNDFQKGDIAEGYSVSREKKESFPLTVTSAQKNPTAFYLCASKRGRVTGRGSSGNTIYFGEGSWLTVV.

V gene TRBV5-8 combines with J gene TRBJ1-3, with TRBD1 identical over 11 bases. The germline gives CDR1 SGHTS, CDR2 YDEGEE. V lost 5 bases to trimming and J lost 4 bases; unmatched junction nucleotides: 5. The length of the CDR3 is 15 residues. CDR3 loop: CASSRDRGSGNTIYF. CDR3 nucleotide sequence: TGTGCCAGCAGTCGGGACAGGGGGTCGGGAAACACCATATATTTT.

The chain employs TRBV11-2 and TRBJ1-1, with D possibly matching TRBD1 (5 bases). Trimming took 4 bases from V and 3 from J, leaving 18 bases between them. The CDR3 has 16 residues. Germline-derived CDR1 and CDR2 are SGHAT and FQNNGV. The DNA of the CDR3 is TGTGCCAGCAGCTACCGGGGGTGGGATTCGGACACTGAAGCTTTCTTT. Amino acids: CASSYRGWDSDTEAFF.

The rearrangement joins TRBV5-6 to TRBJ2-7, with TRBD2 identical over 7 bases. CDR1 SGHDT and CDR2 YYEEEE come from the germline V gene. After removal of 2 bases from V and 0 bases from J, the junction contained 5 bases not matched to a gene. There are 15 residues in the CDR3. The CDR3 region has the DNA TGTGCCAGCAGCTTCCTGGGGGGGGGCTCCTACGAGCAGTACTTC. Translated, it gives CASSFLGGGSYEQYF.

The V call is TRBV3-1 (or the pseudogene TRBV3-2), the J call TRBJ2-2, with a tentative D call TRBD1 (6 bases). This CDR3 is 16 amino acids long. Germline V gene lookup returns CDR1 LGHDT and CDR2 YNNKEL (reference sequence). V lost 1 base and J 0 bases, leaving 9 bases between the germline ends. CDR3 sequence (DNA): TGTGCCAGCAGCCAAGCCGGGACACCGAACACCGGGGAGCTGTTTTTT. It encodes CASSQAGTPNTGELFF.

The chain links TRBV29-1 to TRBJ2-7, with TRBD1 as a possible D gene (5 bases). This CDR3 is 12 amino acids long. Trimming left V 8 bases short and J 0 bases short, with 11 bases between. Germline lookup yields CDR1 SQVTM and CDR2 ANQGSEA. This chain's CDR3 is CSSMTDSYEQYF. The DNA of the CDR3 is TGCAGCTCGATGACAGACTCCTACGAGCAGTACTTC.

This clone was seen just once. The chain is built from TRBV19 and TRBJ1-2; 10 bases fit TRBD1. CDR1 LNHDA and CDR2 SQIVND come from the germline V gene (reference sequence). J gave up 6 bases and V 3 bases, and 7 bases lay outside the gene matches. The CDR3 covers 15 residues. In DNA form, the CDR3 reads TGTGCCAGTAGTATCCCGGTCGGGACAGGGGATGGCTACACCTTC. Protein sequence: CASSIPVGTGDGYTF. Filled out from reference TRBV19 and TRBJ1-2, the complete variable domain reads DGGITQSPKYLFRKEGQNVTLSCEQNLNHDAMYWYRQDPGQGLRLIYYSQIVNDFQKGDIAEGYSVSREKKESFPLTVTSAQKNPTAFYLCASSIPVGTGDGYTFGSGTRLTVV.

CDR3 DNA: TGTGCCAGCAGCGTTGGGGTGAGGGCTAATGAAAAACTGTTTTTT. Translating gives CASSVGVRANEKLFF. V gene TRBV9 combines with J gene TRBJ1-4; unclear D gene. The CDR3 runs to 15 residues. Germline V gene lookup returns CDR1 SGDLS and CDR2 YYNGEE. The V end was cut by 2 bases, the J end by 3 bases, with 11 bases between.

The rearrangement joins TRBV4-1 to TRBJ2-2, with 10 bases that match TRBD2. J gave up 3 bases and V 7 bases, and 5 bases lay outside the gene matches. Germline CDR1 reads MGHRA; CDR2 reads YSYEKL. The CDR3 runs to 15 residues. The CDR3 coding sequence is TGCGCCAGCACCCCTAGCGGGGGATACACCGGGGAGCTGTTTTTT. Translating it yields CASTPSGGYTGELFF.

Here the CDR3 DNA reads TGTGCCAGCAGCGACGCCGGGACAGGGGTCACCGGGGAGCTGTTTTTT. The encoded protein is CASSDAGTGVTGELFF. The J gene is TRBJ2-2, the V gene TRBV5-8; 10 bases match TRBD1. V shed 4 bases, J shed 4 bases, and the junction held 7 bases outside the gene matches. The CDR3 runs to 16 residues. Per the germline V gene, CDR1 is SGHTS and CDR2 is YDEGEE.

The chain is built from TRBV4-1 and TRBJ1-2; weak D call: TRBD1 (5 bases). There are 15 residues in the CDR3. The V gene's germline CDR1 is MGHRA and CDR2 YSYEKL. V lost 0 bases and J lost 8, with 16 bases in between. CDR3 loop: CASSQDIAGMRGYTF. The DNA of the CDR3 is TGCGCCAGCAGCCAAGATATCGCAGGGATGAGGGGCTACACCTTC.

The rearrangement joins TRBV5-6 to TRBJ2-5; 7 nucleotides match TRBD1. Germline CDR1 and CDR2: SGHDT and YYEEEE. The CDR3 totals 15 residues. V lost 3 bases and J lost 11; bases outside the gene matches: 16. CDR3 coding DNA: TGTGCCAGCAGCTCATCCCCGGACAGGCCATGGGGGCAGTACTTC. This translates into CASSSSPDRPWGQYF.

The chain carries TRBV19 and TRBJ2-1; D is uncertain. Germline V gene sequence: CDR1 LNHDA, CDR2 SQIVND (reference sequence). Trimming removed 5 bases at V and 10 bases at J, with 12 bases between. This CDR3 spans 12 amino acids. The CDR3 loop is CASSDQRLEQFF. The CDR3, as DNA: TGTGCCAGTAGTGACCAGCGTCTGGAGCAGTTCTTC.

The chain has TRBV9 and TRBJ1-1; D not resolved. This CDR3 comprises 17 residues. V shed 0 bases and J shed 3 bases, with 18 bases lying between them. Germline V CDR1 and CDR2: SGDLS, YYNGEE. The CDR3 DNA is TGTGCCAGCAGCGTAGGTGTGAGCAAAGCAGCGGACACTGAAGCTTTCTTT. It encodes CASSVGVSKAADTEAFF.

The chain links TRBV6-5 to TRBJ1-4; 7 nucleotides line up with TRBD1. The CDR3 has 15 residues. J was trimmed by 3 bases and V by 4 bases; bases with no gene match: 5. Germline V gene sequence: CDR1 MNHEY, CDR2 SVGAGI. DNA of the CDR3: TGTGCCAGCAGTTCAGACAGGGATGCTAATGAAAAACTGTTTTTT. It codes for CASSSDRDANEKLFF.

This clone was recorded only once. This chain uses TRBV6-5 with TRBJ2-2; 8 bases map to TRBD2. Germline-derived CDR1 and CDR2 are MNHEY and SVGAGI. Trimming at V came to 8 bases and at J to 3 bases, leaving 8 bases not matched to a gene. The CDR3 totals 15 residues. CDR3 amino acids: CASQLAAVDTGELFF. In DNA, the CDR3 is TGTGCCAGCCAACTAGCGGCAGTTGACACCGGGGAGCTGTTTTTT.

This rearrangement joins TRBV5-5 to TRBJ1-6; no definite D call. Germline assignment: CDR1 SGHKS and CDR2 YYEKEE (reference sequence). The CDR3 is 14 amino acids. Trimming shortened V by 1 base and J by 7 bases, and 9 bases separated the two germline ends. The CDR3 nucleotides are TGTGCCAGCAGCTTGAGGCAGGCAAATTCACCCCTCCACTTT. It yields the protein CASSLRQANSPLHF.

Details on this clone: Other DNA sequences of this sample code for an identical CDR3. The chain combines TRBV18 with TRBJ1-1; TRBD1 agrees at 7 bases. Germline V gene sequence: CDR1 KGHSH, CDR2 LQKENI. The CDR3 has 14 residues. V trimming: 3 bases; J trimming: 4 bases; junction bases outside the gene matches: 5. CDR3 bases: TGTGCCAGCTCACCTCGACAGGGTAGCACTGAAGCTTTCTTT. Amino acids: CASSPRQGSTEAFF.

With regard to this clone: The same CDR3 can be traced to other DNA sequences in this sample. This chain joins TRBV12-3 or TRBV12-4 and TRBJ1-5; D is unclear. CDR3 size: 13 residues. Trimming pared 3 bases from V and 0 bases from J, leaving 3 bases between. The chain's CDR3 is CASSFSSNQPQHF. The CDR3 bases are TGTGCCAGCAGTTTCAGTAGCAATCAGCCCCAGCATTTT.

This clone was found a few times. This chain joins TRBV2 and TRBJ1-6; D not resolved. With 6 bases removed from V and 7 bases from J, the gap between germline ends came to 7 bases. The CDR3 contains 12 residues. Germline-derived CDR1 and CDR2 are SNHLY and FYNNEI. The CDR3 DNA reads TGTGCCAGCAGGGAGGAGAATTCACCCCTCCACTTT. Protein: CASREENSPLHF.

The chain combines TRBV5-4 with TRBJ1-3, with 9 positions matching TRBD1. V was pared by 9 bases and J by 4 bases, with 11 bases of the junction left unmatched. CDR3 size: 15 residues. Looked up from germline, CDR1 is SGHNT and CDR2 is YYREEE (reference sequence). CDR3 in DNA: TGTGCCACCCAACCGGGACAGGGCGCAGGAAACACCATATATTTT. Encoded protein: CATQPGQGAGNTIYF.

V is TRBV19 and J is TRBJ2-6; weak D call: TRBD1 (5 bases). Trimming took off 0 bases at V and 0 bases at J, with 27 bases between the two ends. CDR3 length: 23 residues. Germline V gene sequence: CDR1 LNHDA, CDR2 SQIVND (reference sequence). The CDR3 reads CASSIDSAVTRAVSLSGANVLTF. The CDR3 nucleotides read TGTGCCAGTAGTATAGATTCCGCCGTGACCAGGGCCGTCTCCCTCTCTGGGGCCAACGTCCTGACTTTC.

The chain employs TRBV4-1 and TRBJ1-4; D remains ambiguous. Germline assignment: CDR1 MGHRA and CDR2 YSYEKL. The CDR3 covers 17 residues. Trimming pared 0 bases from V and 7 bases from J, leaving 18 bases between. The CDR3 DNA reads TGCGCCAGCAGCCAAGAGGGTGGAGGCGTCTGGGGTGAAAAACTGTTTTTT. Its translation: CASSQEGGGVWGEKLFF.

The gene calls are TRBV19 and TRBJ1-5, with D possibly TRBD1 on 5 matching bases. Germline V gene lookup returns CDR1 LNHDA and CDR2 SQIVND (reference sequence). The CDR3 spans 15 residues. V lost 3 bases and J lost 6, with 15 bases in between. This CDR3 is CASSISVRALQPQHF. For the CDR3, the DNA is TGTGCCAGTAGTATCTCGGTCAGGGCACTTCAGCCCCAGCATTTT. Looking up the rest from reference TRBV19 and TRBJ1-5 gives the full variable domain: DGGITQSPKYLFRKEGQNVTLSCEQNLNHDAMYWYRQDPGQGLRLIYYSQIVNDFQKGDIAEGYSVSREKKESFPLTVTSAQKNPTAFYLCASSISVRALQPQHFGDGTRLSIL.